The 18 T cell receptor beta chains reported below all come from one sample, sequenced in a study of identical twins. MiXCR, run by TCRdb on the 5' RACE reads, gives a single entry per CDR3 protein. The sample contains about 150,000 distinct CDR3 sequences, around 3.6% of which appear only once. Sample: memory T cells sorted from blood. These receptors were taken from a man younger than 30 in good health.

The chain couples TRBV6-5 to TRBJ2-5; TRBD2 matches 14 bases. The CDR3 loop spans 17 amino acids. V lost 2 bases to trimming and J lost 2 bases; unmatched junction nucleotides: 4. The V gene's germline CDR1 is MNHEY and CDR2 SVGAGI. The CDR3 sequence is CASSYRGLAGGQETQYF. Written as DNA, the CDR3 is TGTGCCAGCAGTTACCGCGGACTAGCGGGAGGACAAGAGACCCAGTACTTC.

This clonotype was counted many times. This chain uses TRBV6-1 with TRBJ2-7; D may correspond to TRBD1 or TRBD2 (5 bases each). V was pared by 6 bases and J by 6 bases, with 18 bases between. There are 14 residues in the CDR3. Germline values: CDR1 MNHNS, CDR2 SASEGT. The chain's CDR3 is CASSQWDRGVEQYF. CDR3 coding DNA: TGTGCCAGCAGCCAATGGGACCGAGGGGTCGAGCAGTACTTC.

This clonotype appeared many times. The chain recombines TRBV5-5 with TRBJ2-2; a weak D match, TRBD1 (6 bases). The germline V gene has CDR1 SGHKS and CDR2 YYEKEE (reference sequence). V was trimmed by 4 bases and J by 4 bases, leaving 17 bases between them. The CDR3 extends over 16 amino acids. CDR3 region: CASSHPGQSGTGELFF. In DNA, the CDR3 is TGTGCCAGCAGCCACCCGGGACAATCGGGCACCGGGGAGCTGTTTTTT.

This clonotype occurred many times. The chain is built from TRBV20-1 and TRBJ1-2, with D possibly being TRBD1 (6 bases). This CDR3 region has 14 residues. Trimming cost V 0 bases and J 6 bases, with 14 bases left between them. Germline assignment: CDR1 DFQATT and CDR2 SNEGSKA (reference sequence). In nucleotides, the CDR3 is TGCAGTGCTAGAGACCCAGCAGGGGAGGATGGCTACACCTTC. Translating gives CSARDPAGEDGYTF.

This clonotype was detected ten times or more. The rearrangement uses TRBV7-9 and TRBJ2-3; 10 positions agree with TRBD1. Germline-derived CDR1 and CDR2 are SEHNR and FQNEAQ (reference sequence). The CDR3 is 17 amino acids. J lost 4 bases, V lost 4 bases, and 11 bases had no gene match. CDR3 residues: CASSSGTGASWSDTQYF. The CDR3 bases are TGTGCCAGCAGCTCCGGGACAGGGGCCTCGTGGTCAGATACGCAGTATTTT.

This clonotype was seen many times. The chain employs TRBV29-1 and TRBJ2-7; 11 nucleotides agree with TRBD1. The CDR3 covers 13 residues. V was clipped by 6 bases and J by 4 bases; unmatched bases: 5. Germline V CDR1 and CDR2: SQVTM, ANQGSEA. CDR3 coding DNA: TGCAGCGTGGCCGGGACAGGGGGTTACGAGCAGTACTTC. Translated, it gives CSVAGTGGYEQYF.

This clonotype was counted between two and nine times. Given the absence of the conserved phenylalanine or tryptophan at the CDR3 end, a read error is likely. The genes are TRBV10-3 and TRBJ2-1; TRBD2 matches 8 bases. The ends lost 11 bases at V and 8 bases at J; junction bases unmatched: 14. CDR3 size: 14 residues. CDR1 and CDR2 (germline): ENHRY, SYGVKD. CDR3 sequence (DNA): TGTGCCTCTACACTAGCGGCGAGGGACGATGAGCAGTTCTCC. As protein: CASTLAARDDEQFS.

This clonotype occurred many times. The CDR3 DNA reads as TGTGCCAGCACCAGAGGGATGGCGAGCAATCAGCCCCAGCATTTT. Translated: CASTRGMASNQPQHF. This chain uses TRBV9 with TRBJ1-5; D remains unclear. Per germline, CDR1 SGDLS and CDR2 YYNGEE. Trimming pared 6 bases from V and 1 base from J, leaving 14 bases between. The CDR3 has 15 residues.

The chain is built from TRBV6-4 and TRBJ2-6, with a possible D match to TRBD1 (5 bases). CDR1 MRHNA and CDR2 SNTAGT come from the germline V gene. This CDR3 region has 16 residues. Trimming left V 5 bases short and J 0 bases short, with 11 bases between. CDR3 sequence reads: CASSKGADSGANVLTF. CDR3 sequence (DNA): TGTGCCAGCAGTAAAGGGGCCGACTCTGGGGCCAACGTCCTGACTTTC.

This clonotype was recorded many times. The V and J genes are TRBV12-3 or TRBV12-4 and TRBJ2-5; 9 bases are shared with TRBD1. V lost 6 bases, J lost 7 bases, and 27 bases stayed unmatched. The CDR3 is 20 amino acids. CDR3 protein: CASRSGQGPLTTDLHRTQYF. The CDR3 coding sequence is TGTGCCAGCAGGTCGGGACAGGGACCCTTGACGACGGACCTCCATCGGACCCAGTACTTC.

The rearrangement links TRBV27 to TRBJ2-5, with 10 positions matching TRBD2. Germline-derived CDR1 and CDR2 are MNHEY and SMNVEV (reference sequence). The V gene end was trimmed by 6 bases and the J gene end by 6 bases; junction bases not matched to a gene: 13. The CDR3 has 16 residues. This CDR3 is CASRRASGSGSKTQYF. In nucleotides, the CDR3 is TGTGCCAGCAGGAGGGCTAGCGGGAGCGGTTCGAAGACCCAGTACTTC.

This clonotype occurred many times. V usage is TRBV19 and J usage is TRBJ2-1; TRBD1 agrees at 10 bases. This CDR3 region has 13 residues. Germline V gene lookup returns CDR1 LNHDA and CDR2 SQIVND (reference sequence). Unmatched junction bases numbered 3, after V lost 8 bases and J lost 5 bases. The CDR3 loop reads CASWGQGNNEQFF. For the CDR3, the DNA is TGTGCCAGTTGGGGACAGGGGAACAATGAGCAGTTCTTC. The full variable domain, completed using reference TRBV19 and TRBJ2-1, is DGGITQSPKYLFRKEGQNVTLSCEQNLNHDAMYWYRQDPGQGLRLIYYSQIVNDFQKGDIAEGYSVSREKKESFPLTVTSAQKNPTAFYLCASWGQGNNEQFFGPGTRLTVL.

The rearrangement uses TRBV6-5 and TRBJ1-3, with 9 bases identical to TRBD1. There are 15 residues in the CDR3. Germline values: CDR1 MNHEY, CDR2 SVGAGI. V was pared by 4 bases and J by 6 bases, with 7 bases of the junction left unmatched. CDR3 nucleotide sequence: TGTGCCAGCAGTTCCGACAGGGGGAATTTAAACACCATATATTTT. It codes for CASSSDRGNLNTIYF.

This clonotype showed up many times. The rearrangement joins TRBV9 to TRBJ2-1, with 9 bases matching TRBD2. CDR3 length: 16 residues. Looked up from germline, CDR1 is SGDLS and CDR2 is YYNGEE. V lost 0 bases and J lost 12; bases outside the gene matches: 13. The CDR3 reads CASSVAQSGGRVGQFF. CDR3 sequence (DNA): TGTGCCAGCAGCGTAGCGCAGAGTGGCGGGAGGGTTGGGCAGTTCTTC.

This clonotype has a count of ten or more. This chain links TRBV4-2 with TRBJ2-1; maybe TRBD2 (5 bases). The CDR3 contains 13 residues. V shed 0 bases and J shed 15 bases, with 15 bases lying between them. Germline V gene sequence: CDR1 LGHNA, CDR2 YNFKEQ. The CDR3 region is CASSQERVESTFF. CDR3 DNA: TGTGCCAGCAGCCAAGAGAGGGTCGAGTCGACGTTCTTC.

This clonotype was picked up many times. The chain joins TRBV13 to TRBJ2-7, with D possibly TRBD1 on 6 matching bases. Germline V gene data show CDR1 as PRHDT and CDR2 as FYEKMQ (reference sequence). The CDR3 length is 13 residues. Trimming pared 5 bases from V and 6 bases from J, leaving 14 bases between. The CDR3 nucleotides read TGTGCCAGCAGCCAGAGGGGGAAGGGCGAGCAGTACTTC. This gives the protein CASSQRGKGEQYF. The full variable domain, its missing parts supplied by reference TRBV13 and TRBJ2-7, is AAGVIQSPRHLIKEKRETATLKCYPIPRHDTVYWYQQGPGQDPQFLISFYEKMQSDKGSIPDRFSAQQFSDYHSELNMSSLELGDSALYFCASSQRGKGEQYFGPGTRLTVT.

This clonotype has ten or more counts. The rearrangement joins TRBV10-3 to TRBJ2-2; the D gene is possibly TRBD2 (5 bases). The CDR3 extends over 18 amino acids. Per germline, CDR1 ENHRY and CDR2 SYGVKD. With 4 bases removed from V and 0 bases from J, the gap between germline ends came to 18 bases. CDR3 coding DNA: TGTGCCATCAGTGTATTCCTAGCAAAGGCCGCGAACACCGGGGAGCTGTTTTTT. Encoded protein: CAISVFLAKAANTGELFF.

In this sample, this clonotype turned up a few times. The V gene is TRBV20-1, the J gene TRBJ2-7; D perhaps matches TRBD1 (5 bases). V shed 3 bases and J shed 1 base, with 7 bases lying between them. The CDR3 spans 12 residues. Germline values: CDR1 DFQATT, CDR2 SNEGSKA (reference sequence). CDR3 loop: CSASGASYEQYF. CDR3 nucleotides: TGCAGTGCTAGTGGGGCTTCCTACGAGCAGTACTTC.